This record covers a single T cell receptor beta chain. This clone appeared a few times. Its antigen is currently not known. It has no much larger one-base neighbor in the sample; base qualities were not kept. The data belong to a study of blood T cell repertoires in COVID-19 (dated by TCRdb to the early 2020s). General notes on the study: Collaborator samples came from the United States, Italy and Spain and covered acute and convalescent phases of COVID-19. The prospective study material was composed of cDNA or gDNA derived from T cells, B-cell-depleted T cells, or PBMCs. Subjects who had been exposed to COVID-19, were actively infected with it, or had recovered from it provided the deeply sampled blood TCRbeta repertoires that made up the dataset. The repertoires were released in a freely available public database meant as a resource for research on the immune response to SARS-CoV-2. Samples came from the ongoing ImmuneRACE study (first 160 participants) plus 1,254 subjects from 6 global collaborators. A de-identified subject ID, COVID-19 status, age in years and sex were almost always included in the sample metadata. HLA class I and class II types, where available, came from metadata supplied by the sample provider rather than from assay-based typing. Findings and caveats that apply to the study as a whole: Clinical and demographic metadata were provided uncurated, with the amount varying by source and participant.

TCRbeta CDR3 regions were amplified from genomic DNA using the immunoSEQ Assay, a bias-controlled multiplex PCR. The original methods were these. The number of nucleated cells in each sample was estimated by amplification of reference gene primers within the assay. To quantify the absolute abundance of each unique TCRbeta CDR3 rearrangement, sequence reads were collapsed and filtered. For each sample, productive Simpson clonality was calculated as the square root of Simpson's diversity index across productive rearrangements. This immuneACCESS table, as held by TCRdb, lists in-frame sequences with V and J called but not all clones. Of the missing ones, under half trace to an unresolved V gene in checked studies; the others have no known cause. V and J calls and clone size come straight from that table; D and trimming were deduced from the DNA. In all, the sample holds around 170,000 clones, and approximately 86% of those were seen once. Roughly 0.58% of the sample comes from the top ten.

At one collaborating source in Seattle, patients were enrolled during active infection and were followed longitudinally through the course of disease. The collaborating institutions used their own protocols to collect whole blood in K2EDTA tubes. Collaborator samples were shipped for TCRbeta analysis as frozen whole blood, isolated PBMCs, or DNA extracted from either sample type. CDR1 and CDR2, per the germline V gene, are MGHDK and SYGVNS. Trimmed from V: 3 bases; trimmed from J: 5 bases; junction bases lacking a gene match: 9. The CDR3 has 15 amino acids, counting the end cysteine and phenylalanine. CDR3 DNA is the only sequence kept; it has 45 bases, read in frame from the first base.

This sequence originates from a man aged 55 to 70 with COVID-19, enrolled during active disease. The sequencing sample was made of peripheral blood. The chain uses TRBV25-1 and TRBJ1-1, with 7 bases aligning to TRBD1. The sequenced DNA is TGTGCCAGCAGTGATGAGAACAGGGGTGATACTGAAGCTTTCTTT. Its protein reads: CASSDENRGDTEAFF.